This T cell receptor (beta chain) came from a study of cytomegalovirus exposure and HLA in healthy donors. Whole-study results and caveats: The sole available immune exposure information was CMV serostatus.

The PCR had 60 Vbeta and 13 Jbeta primers. Produced via immunoSEQ multiplex PCR; TCRdb's table is partial and in-frame only. The sample has about 170,000 clones; approximately 81% are singletons. Trimming removed 5 bases at V and 4 bases at J, with 15 bases between. Germline V gives CDR1 PRHDT, CDR2 FYEKMQ (reference sequence). The CDR3 spans 15 residues. About this clone itself: The antigen remains unidentified.

This TCR was sampled from a man between 25 and 39 years old in good health and CMV-seropositive. The chain couples TRBV13 to TRBJ2-1; the D gene is possibly TRBD2 (7 bases). The material sequenced was PBMCs. The CDR3 DNA is TGTGCCAGCAGCCTCCGAGGGGGGGCATACAATGAGCAGTTCTTC. Its protein product is CASSLRGGAYNEQFF.